The 31 T cell receptor beta chains given below trace back to one sample, sequenced in a study of T-cell reconstitution after alpha-beta-depleted transplantation in children. Unique molecular identifiers featured in how the TCRbeta library was prepared. From the PCR reads, TCRdb called clonotypes with MiXCR, one entry per CDR3 protein. Seen here are approximately 110,000 distinct CDR3 sequences, approximately 10% observed once, and the top ten hold around 34%. Source: PBMCs, taken before TCRalphabeta/CD19-depleted stem cell transplant. The source of these receptors is a boy aged 2 to 10 with acute lymphoblastic leukemia, due to receive a stem cell transplant.

This clonotype showed up just a few times. The chain links TRBV20-1 to TRBJ1-4; no definite D call. V was pared by 6 bases and J by 4 bases, with 21 bases between. This CDR3 spans 16 amino acids. The germline V gene has CDR1 DFQATT and CDR2 SNEGSKA (reference sequence). The CDR3 DNA is TGCAGTGCCCCTATATATTCGGGTTGGAGTAATGAAAAACTGTTTTTT. Residues: CSAPIYSGWSNEKLFF.

This chain uses TRBV4-2 with TRBJ2-7, with D perhaps matching TRBD2 (5 bases). Per the germline V gene, CDR1 is LGHNA and CDR2 is YNFKEQ. V lost 0 bases to trimming and J lost 7 bases, with 16 bases between them. This CDR3 spans 15 amino acids. The CDR3 bases are TGTGCCAGCAGCCAAGAAGGAAGAAGGCGAGGGGAGCAGTACTTC. Protein: CASSQEGRRRGEQYF.

This clonotype was picked up a small number of times. The CDR3 bases are TGTGCCAGCAGCAGGAGCGGGGGCACAGATACGCAGTATTTT. This gives the protein CASSRSGGTDTQYF. The rearrangement uses TRBV19 and TRBJ2-3, with 7 bases fitting TRBD2. The CDR3 runs 14 residues. The germline V gene encodes CDR1 LNHDA and CDR2 SQIVND (reference sequence). The ends lost 9 bases at V and 1 base at J; junction bases unmatched: 7.

V usage is TRBV7-3 and J usage is TRBJ2-1; 13 bases agree with TRBD2. CDR1 SGHTA and CDR2 FQGTGA come from the germline V gene. J lost 4 bases, V lost 5 bases, and 2 bases had no gene match. The CDR3 covers 15 residues. The CDR3 region is CASSRGLAGYNEQFF. CDR3 coding DNA: TGTGCCAGCAGCAGGGGACTAGCGGGGTACAATGAGCAGTTCTTC.

This clonotype has just a few counts. The chain uses TRBV5-1 and TRBJ1-2; TRBD1 aligns across 10 bases. The CDR3 is 15 amino acids. Germline lookup yields CDR1 SGHRS and CDR2 YFSETQ. Trimming removed 4 bases from V and 2 bases from J; junction bases left unmatched: 5. The CDR3 protein is CASSPSTGGNYGYTF. The CDR3 nucleotides read TGCGCCAGCAGCCCCTCGACAGGGGGCAACTATGGCTACACCTTC. The variable domain in full, completed from reference TRBV5-1 and TRBJ1-2, reads KAGVTQTPRYLIKTRGQQVTLSCSPISGHRSVSWYQQTPGQGLQFLFEYFSETQRNKGNFPGRFSGRQFSNSRSEMNVSTLELGDSALYLCASSPSTGGNYGYTFGSGTRLTVV.

This chain uses TRBV7-2 with TRBJ2-1; 16 nucleotides match TRBD2. Germline CDR1 is SGHTA and CDR2 is FQGNSA. The trim removed 5 bases at V and 3 bases at J, leaving 13 bases unmatched. The CDR3 has 20 amino acids. The CDR3 here is CASSTPGTSGRAPYYNEQFF. The CDR3 DNA reads as TGTGCCAGCAGCACCCCCGGGACTAGCGGGAGGGCGCCATACTACAATGAGCAGTTCTTC.

The table lists this clonotype with a few counts. The chain links TRBV4-2 to TRBJ1-1; D ambiguous. Per germline, CDR1 LGHNA and CDR2 YNFKEQ. V was trimmed by 1 base and J by 4 bases, leaving 10 bases between them. The CDR3 is 14 amino acids. The CDR3 loop is CASSQGVGFTEAFF. In DNA form, the CDR3 reads TGTGCCAGCAGCCAAGGGGTGGGTTTCACTGAAGCTTTCTTT.

DNA for the CDR3: TGCGCCAGCAGCTTCGACCCGAACACCGGGGAGCTGTTTTTT. Its translation: CASSFDPNTGELFF. The chain has TRBV5-1 and TRBJ2-2; D gene unclear. Germline V lookup: CDR1 SGHRS, CDR2 YFSETQ. There are 14 residues in the CDR3. The V and J ends lost 2 bases and 0 bases respectively, with 5 bases between them.

This sequence joins TRBV12-3 or TRBV12-4 and TRBJ1-5; weak D call: TRBD1 (5 bases). This CDR3 contains 17 residues. V lost 2 bases and J 2 bases, leaving 16 bases between the germline ends. The CDR3: CASSLTRVRVGNQPQHF. Here the CDR3 DNA reads TGTGCCAGCAGTTTAACCAGGGTACGGGTTGGCAATCAGCCCCAGCATTTT.

This clonotype was found many times. This rearrangement joins TRBV6-5 to TRBJ2-7, with 9 bases fitting TRBD1. The CDR3 covers 14 residues. In germline, CDR1 is MNHEY, CDR2 SVGAGI. V shed 4 bases, J shed 7 bases, and the junction held 8 bases outside the gene matches. The chain's CDR3 is CASSSVDRGSEQYF. For the CDR3, the DNA is TGTGCCAGCAGTTCCGTCGACAGGGGGTCGGAGCAGTACTTC.

The rearrangement links TRBV3-1 to TRBJ1-2, with D hard to call. CDR1 is LGHDT and CDR2 is YNNKEL in the germline V gene (reference sequence). V lost 1 base and J 2 bases, leaving 11 bases between the germline ends. The CDR3 runs to 15 residues. CDR3 loop: CASSQVDGANYGYTF. The CDR3 DNA follows: TGTGCCAGCAGCCAAGTAGACGGAGCGAACTATGGCTACACCTTC.

The CDR3 protein is CASTNRQSNQPQHF. The DNA for the CDR3 is TGTGCCAGCACAAACCGACAAAGCAATCAGCCCCAGCATTTT. This chain connects TRBV2 to TRBJ1-5; D remains ambiguous. The CDR3 extends over 14 amino acids. Trimming stripped 7 bases from V and 1 base from J, with 11 bases between. Germline lookup yields CDR1 SNHLY and CDR2 FYNNEI.

Only a few counts were recorded for this clonotype. This chain uses TRBV25-1 with TRBJ2-7; 13 bases fit TRBD2. This CDR3 contains 16 residues. CDR1 is MGHDK, CDR2 SYGVNS, per germline. V lost 4 bases to trimming and J lost 2 bases; unmatched junction nucleotides: 5. CDR3 nucleotides: TGTGCCAGCAGTGGTCCCGGGACTAGCGGGACCTACGAGCAGTACTTC. Its protein is CASSGPGTSGTYEQYF.

This clonotype was seen only a few times. CDR3 amino acids: CASSLQGAAEAFF. As DNA, the CDR3 is TGTGCCAGCAGCTTACAGGGGGCTGCCGAAGCTTTCTTT. The J gene is TRBJ1-1, the V gene TRBV7-9, with 8 bases matching TRBD1. With V trimmed by 2 bases and J by 8 bases, 4 bases remained unmatched. Germline assignment: CDR1 SEHNR and CDR2 FQNEAQ (reference sequence). This CDR3 has 13 amino acids.

The chain links TRBV30 to TRBJ1-1; TRBD1 is a possible D gene (5 bases). The CDR3 has 14 amino acids. Germline V gives CDR1 GTSNPN, CDR2 SVGIG (reference sequence). Between the trimmed V and J ends, which lost 2 bases and 1 base, there was a span of 11 bases. The CDR3 region has the DNA TGTGCCTGGAGTCCCATGAGGGGGAACACTGAAGCTTTCTTT. Amino acids: CAWSPMRGNTEAFF.

This sequence joins TRBV20-1 and TRBJ1-4; the D gene is possibly TRBD1 (6 bases). Germline CDR1 is DFQATT and CDR2 is SNEGSKA (reference sequence). V was shortened by 0 bases and J by 10 bases, with 15 bases between the two germline ends. This CDR3 spans 14 amino acids. CDR3 bases: TGCAGTGCTAGAGATGGGGGGGGGCTGGGAAAACTGTTTTTT. Protein sequence: CSARDGGGLGKLFF.

This clonotype was seen a handful of times. The V call is TRBV14, the J call TRBJ1-1, with 7 bases aligning to TRBD1. This CDR3 has 17 residues. The germline V gene has CDR1 SGHDN and CDR2 FVKESK. V lost 5 bases and J lost 5; bases outside the gene matches: 17. CDR3 loop: CASSAGQVKTMRTEAFF. The CDR3 bases are TGTGCCAGCAGCGCCGGACAGGTAAAGACAATGAGAACTGAAGCTTTCTTT.

This clonotype showed up many times. The chain combines TRBV25-1 with TRBJ2-1; 10 bases line up with TRBD2. CDR3 length: 14 amino acids. Unmatched junction bases numbered 9, after V lost 2 bases and J lost 14 bases. Germline CDR1 and CDR2: MGHDK and SYGVNS. The CDR3 region has the DNA TGTGCCAGCAGTGAAGGGGGGGGCCTAGCGGGAGAGTTCTTC. Protein sequence: CASSEGGGLAGEFF.

This clonotype was observed a few times. The chain combines TRBV12-3 or TRBV12-4 with TRBJ2-7; 10 bases align to TRBD2. Trimming at V came to 8 bases and at J to 7 bases, leaving 14 bases not matched to a gene. The CDR3 contains 15 residues. Here the CDR3 DNA reads TGTGCCAGCGCTGAGCGGGAGGGCTCCAGGGGGGAGCAGTACTTC. Translating gives CASAEREGSRGEQYF.

This clonotype was counted between two and nine times. The chain is built from TRBV12-3 or TRBV12-4 and TRBJ1-2, with a possible D match to TRBD1 (5 bases). The germline V and J ends were trimmed by 6 bases and 2 bases, with 19 bases remaining between them. The CDR3 totals 16 residues. As DNA, the CDR3 is TGTGCCAGCAGCCCCCTTAGAGGGACGGAAAACTATGGCTACACCTTC. It is translated as CASSPLRGTENYGYTF.

The J gene is TRBJ2-2, the V gene TRBV10-2; D remains unclear. This CDR3 spans 15 amino acids. V gave up 7 bases and J gave up 5 bases, with 17 bases separating them. CDR1 and CDR2 (germline): WSHSY, SAAADI. The CDR3 loop reads CASIPGRGGTGELFF. The CDR3 DNA follows: TGCGCCAGCATTCCGGGTAGAGGTGGGACCGGGGAGCTGTTTTTT.

This clonotype was picked up a small number of times. The J gene is TRBJ2-1, the V gene TRBV27; 9 bases match TRBD2. V dropped 5 bases and J dropped 4; count of bases not matched to a gene: 3. CDR1 is MNHEY, CDR2 SMNVEV, per germline (reference sequence). The CDR3 runs to 14 residues. As DNA, the CDR3 is TGTGCCAGCAGTGATAGCGGGAGTTACAATGAGCAGTTCTTC. Its protein is CASSDSGSYNEQFF.

V gene TRBV4-2 combines with J gene TRBJ2-1, with D uncertain. The CDR3 length is 14 residues. In germline, CDR1 is LGHNA, CDR2 YNFKEQ. V lost 0 bases and J 6 bases, leaving 9 bases between the germline ends. The CDR3 bases are TGTGCCAGCAGCCAAGATCTGCTATCCAATGAGCAGTTCTTC. Protein: CASSQDLLSNEQFF.

This clonotype was counted many times. V usage is TRBV12-3 or TRBV12-4 and J usage is TRBJ2-7; the match to TRBD2 covers 11 bases. The CDR3 runs 15 residues. Losses at the gene ends were 6 bases for V and 3 bases for J; bases not matched to a gene: 7. This chain's CDR3 is CASSATSGSFYEQYF. The CDR3 DNA sequence: TGTGCCAGCAGCGCAACTAGCGGGAGTTTCTACGAGCAGTACTTC.

This clonotype has just a few counts. This chain connects TRBV5-1 to TRBJ1-1, with 7 bases aligning to TRBD1. Germline V gives CDR1 SGHRS, CDR2 YFSETQ. Unmatched junction bases numbered 9, after V lost 4 bases and J lost 6 bases. The CDR3 runs 14 residues. CDR3 in DNA: TGCGCCAGCAGCGTGACAGGGAGGGTCCCTGAAGCTTTCTTT. It yields the protein CASSVTGRVPEAFF.

V is TRBV5-6 and J is TRBJ2-7; D is unresolved. CDR1 is SGHDT and CDR2 is YYEEEE in the germline V gene. The germline V and J ends were trimmed by 4 bases and 6 bases, with 11 bases remaining between them. The CDR3 length is 12 residues. CDR3 residues: CASSHSRSEQYF. DNA for the CDR3: TGTGCCAGCAGCCACTCGCGAAGCGAGCAGTACTTC.

The CDR3 loop reads CSVFIPVGLTHEQYF. The DNA of the CDR3 is TGCAGCGTCTTCATCCCGGTAGGCCTAACCCACGAGCAGTACTTC. The J gene is TRBJ2-7, the V gene TRBV29-1; D not resolved. Trimming removed 6 bases at V and 5 bases at J, with 23 bases between. The CDR3 is made up of 15 amino acids. The germline V gene has CDR1 SQVTM and CDR2 ANQGSEA.

The V and J genes are TRBV7-2 and TRBJ1-2; D is possibly TRBD1 (5 bases). Trimming removed 2 bases at V and 4 bases at J, with 11 bases between. The CDR3 totals 14 residues. Germline CDR1 is SGHTA and CDR2 is FQGNSA. CDR3 in DNA: TGTGCCAGCAGCTTAATAGGGCAGGGCTATGGCTACACCTTC. Protein sequence: CASSLIGQGYGYTF.

The rearrangement uses TRBV5-1 and TRBJ2-1; 9 positions agree with TRBD2. V gave up 0 bases and J gave up 4 bases; unmatched junction bases: 2. There are 15 residues in the CDR3. Germline-derived CDR1 and CDR2 are SGHRS and YFSETQ. The CDR3 region is CASSLGTSVYNEQFF. CDR3 coding DNA: TGCGCCAGCAGCTTGGGGACTAGCGTATACAATGAGCAGTTCTTC.

This clonotype was counted only a few times. V usage is TRBV2 and J usage is TRBJ1-5; D possibly corresponds to TRBD1 (5 bases). Germline CDR1 is SNHLY and CDR2 is FYNNEI. The CDR3 runs 14 residues. Trimming removed 1 base at V and 9 bases at J, with 13 bases between. The CDR3, as DNA: TGTGCCAGCAGTGAAGTGGGGGGGTATGCGCCCCAGCATTTT. This sequence encodes CASSEVGGYAPQHF.

This clonotype was picked up a small number of times. The genes are TRBV12-3 or TRBV12-4 and TRBJ2-2; 9 positions match TRBD1. There are 15 residues in the CDR3. The J segment lost 5 bases and the V segment lost 6 bases, leaving 7 bases of the junction unmatched. The CDR3 reads CASRRTGERTGELFF. CDR3 nucleotides: TGTGCCAGCAGGAGGACAGGGGAAAGGACCGGGGAGCTGTTTTTT.